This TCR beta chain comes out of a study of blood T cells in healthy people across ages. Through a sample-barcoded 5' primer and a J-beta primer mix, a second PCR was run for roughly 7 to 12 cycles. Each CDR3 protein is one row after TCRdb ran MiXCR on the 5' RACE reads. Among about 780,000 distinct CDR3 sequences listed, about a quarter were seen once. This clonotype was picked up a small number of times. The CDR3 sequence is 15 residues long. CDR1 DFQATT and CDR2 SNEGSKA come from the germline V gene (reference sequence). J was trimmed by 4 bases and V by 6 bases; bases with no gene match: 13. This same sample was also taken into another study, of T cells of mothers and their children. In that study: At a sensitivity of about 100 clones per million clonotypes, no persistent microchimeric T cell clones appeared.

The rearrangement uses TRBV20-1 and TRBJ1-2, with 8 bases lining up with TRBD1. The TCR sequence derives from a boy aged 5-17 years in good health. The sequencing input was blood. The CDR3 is CSAPDRAGGLYGYTF. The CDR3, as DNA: TGCAGTGCCCCGGACAGGGCTGGGGGGCTCTATGGCTACACCTTC.